Each of the 15 T cell receptor beta chains below was sequenced from the same sample in a study of cytotoxic CD8 clonotypes in ibrutinib-treated CLL. Assay used: immunoSEQ multiplex PCR; TCRdb lists only in-frame clones, some missing. Among some 35,000 clones, about 70% were seen once, and the ten largest hold 15% to 20%. The sequences come from PBMCs, collected at disease progression, from a patient treated with ibrutinib. The receptors were gathered from a human donor with chronic lymphocytic leukemia.

The chain joins TRBV9 to TRBJ1-4; D call uncertain. The CDR3 totals 13 residues. Germline assignment: CDR1 SGDLS and CDR2 YYNGEE. With 2 bases removed from V and 4 bases from J, the gap between germline ends came to 6 bases. The chain's CDR3 is CASSVTNNEKLFF. CDR3 nucleotide sequence: TGTGCCAGCAGCGTTACCAATAATGAAAAACTGTTTTTT.

The V and J genes are TRBV7-9 and TRBJ2-2; no clear D. Trimming stripped 5 bases from V and 4 bases from J, with 20 bases between. Germline V gene lookup returns CDR1 SEHNR and CDR2 FQNEAQ (reference sequence). The CDR3 has 17 residues. CDR3 residues: CASSHSGSMPITGELFF. As DNA, the CDR3 is TGTGCCAGCAGCCATTCCGGCTCAATGCCCATCACCGGGGAGCTGTTTTTT.

V and J are TRBV28 and TRBJ2-7, with 7 bases identical to TRBD2. V lost 7 bases to trimming and J lost 2 bases; unmatched junction nucleotides: 8. CDR1 and CDR2 (germline): MDHEN, SYDVKM. The CDR3 extends over 14 amino acids. The CDR3 loop is CASTTPGGTYEQYF. CDR3 DNA: TGTGCCAGCACCACGCCGGGGGGAACCTACGAGCAGTACTTC. Full variable domain (missing parts from reference TRBV28 and TRBJ2-7): DVKVTQSSRYLVKRTGEKVFLECVQDMDHENMFWYRQDPGLGLRLIYFSYDVKMKEKGDIPEGYSVSREKKERFSLILESASTNQTSMYLCASTTPGGTYEQYFGPGTRLTVT.

This chain connects TRBV9 to TRBJ2-5; D not resolved. Germline V CDR1 and CDR2: SGDLS, YYNGEE. The CDR3 length is 16 residues. Trimming pared 4 bases from V and 1 base from J, leaving 17 bases between. The CDR3 nucleotides are TGTGCCAGCAGCCCCCGGAGAGGCTGGCCCCAAGAGACCCAGTACTTC. Translating it yields CASSPRRGWPQETQYF.

V is TRBV27 and J is TRBJ2-7; D remains ambiguous. CDR1 and CDR2 from the germline V gene are MNHEY and SMNVEV (reference sequence). The CDR3 totals 14 residues. V shed 1 base and J shed 2 bases, with 9 bases lying between them. Written as DNA, the CDR3 is TGTGCCAGCAGTTTATTCCTGGGGACCTACGAGCAGTACTTC. Its protein product is CASSLFLGTYEQYF.

The chain links TRBV10-3 to TRBJ2-1; TRBD2 agrees at 11 bases. The CDR3 length is 14 residues. Germline CDR1 reads ENHRY; CDR2 reads SYGVKD. The junction had 7 bases not matched to a gene; V was cut back by 0 bases and J by 15 bases. CDR3 loop: CAISESLAGGPLFF. CDR3 bases: TGTGCCATCAGTGAGTCATTAGCGGGGGGGCCGCTGTTCTTC.

The chain is built from TRBV6-1 and TRBJ1-1; no clear D. Between the trimmed V and J ends, which lost 8 bases and 0 bases, there was a span of 10 bases. The CDR3 sequence is 13 residues long. CDR1 and CDR2 (germline): MNHNS, SASEGT. The CDR3 bases are TGTGCCAGCTGGGCAGCATTGAACACTGAAGCTTTCTTT. Translated, it gives CASWAALNTEAFF.

J is TRBJ2-3 and V is TRBV5-1; D unclear. This CDR3 region has 11 residues. CDR1 and CDR2 from the germline V gene are SGHRS and YFSETQ. Deletions cut 0 bases from V and 6 bases from J, with 2 bases between. Here the CDR3 reads CASSLGDTQYF. CDR3 sequence (DNA): TGCGCCAGCAGCTTGGGGGATACGCAGTATTTT.

The chain links TRBV5-4 to TRBJ1-1; 7 bases are shared with TRBD1. Germline lookup yields CDR1 SGHNT and CDR2 YYREEE (reference sequence). The V segment lost 5 bases and the J segment 2 bases; nucleotides outside the gene matches: 6. The length of the CDR3 is 14 residues. The CDR3 sequence: CASSVGQTNTEAFF. In DNA, the CDR3 is TGTGCCAGCAGTGTGGGACAGACTAACACTGAAGCTTTCTTT.

The chain employs TRBV19 and TRBJ2-5, with D possibly being TRBD1 (7 bases). The CDR3 consists of 14 residues. CDR1 LNHDA and CDR2 SQIVND come from the germline V gene (reference sequence). V lost 3 bases to trimming and J lost 5 bases, with 13 bases between them. This CDR3 is CASSIGRGAETQYF. The CDR3 region has the DNA TGTGCCAGTAGTATTGGCAGGGGGGCGGAGACCCAGTACTTC.

This chain links TRBV5-1 with TRBJ2-5, with TRBD1 matching 7 bases. J was trimmed by 1 base and V by 4 bases; bases with no gene match: 4. Germline CDR1 and CDR2: SGHRS and YFSETQ. The CDR3 sequence is 14 residues long. CDR3 nucleotides: TGCGCCAGCAGCCAGGGACAGCCCCAAGAGACCCAGTACTTC. This codes for CASSQGQPQETQYF.

The chain couples TRBV5-1 to TRBJ2-2; D gene unclear. Germline V CDR1 and CDR2: SGHRS, YFSETQ. V shed 4 bases and J shed 5 bases, with 12 bases lying between them. There are 14 residues in the CDR3. DNA for the CDR3: TGCGCCAGCAGCGCCGACGGACGAACCGGGGAGCTGTTTTTT. This sequence encodes CASSADGRTGELFF.

The chain links TRBV13 to TRBJ2-3; D is ambiguous. Germline-derived CDR1 and CDR2 are PRHDT and FYEKMQ (reference sequence). The CDR3 is 12 amino acids. The V gene lost 2 bases and the J gene lost 11 bases, with 11 bases spanning the gap. CDR3 amino acids: CASSLIPSRQYF. The CDR3 DNA reads as TGTGCCAGCAGCTTAATCCCGTCAAGGCAGTATTTT.

The chain couples TRBV27 to TRBJ2-7; D is unresolved. The CDR3 is 14 amino acids. The germline V gene has CDR1 MNHEY and CDR2 SMNVEV (reference sequence). V was trimmed by 6 bases and J by 1 base, leaving 13 bases between them. The CDR3 spells CASRPMPASYEQYF. The CDR3 coding sequence is TGTGCCAGCAGACCCATGCCTGCTTCCTACGAGCAGTACTTC.

V gene TRBV5-1 combines with J gene TRBJ2-3, with D possibly matching TRBD1 (6 bases). The CDR3 runs 16 residues. V lost 0 bases, J lost 6 bases, and 17 bases lay in between. Looked up from germline, CDR1 is SGHRS and CDR2 is YFSETQ. The CDR3 reads CASSLVQGSLLDTQYF. The CDR3 nucleotides are TGCGCCAGCAGCTTGGTGCAGGGGAGCTTGTTGGATACGCAGTATTTT.